Reported below is one T cell receptor (beta chain). Its antigen is currently unknown. The PCR used 60 Vbeta and 13 Jbeta primers. Some clones are missing from TCRdb's copy, which holds only in-frame ones; the method was immunoSEQ multiplex PCR. The sample includes about 93,000 clones, around three fifths of them seen just once. This sample is part of a study of cytomegalovirus exposure and HLA in healthy donors. At the level of the study: A data release that came early held approximately 85 million unique TCRs from HLA-typed donors.

The CDR3 consists of 13 residues. V gave up 4 bases and J gave up 8 bases, with 11 bases separating them. Germline lookup yields CDR1 SGHTA and CDR2 FQGNSA. Study findings and constraints: Analyzed later, association rates of TCRs varied across HLA loci, with DRB1 most and HLA-C fewest. Cytomegalovirus-associated status was assigned to 150 to 200 TCR beta chains.

Donors sampled were nominally healthy, though unrecorded immune exposures were likely. The TCR was taken from a boy between 5 and 17 years old in good health and CMV-seropositive. The genes are TRBV7-2 and TRBJ2-2; unclear D gene. Sequenced: PBMCs. CDR3 nucleotides: TGTGCCAGCAGCTCCCGGGTGGCGGGGGAGCTGTTTTTT. Translated: CASSSRVAGELFF.